Below are 30 T cell receptor beta chains sequenced from a single sample in a study of T cells in Graves' hyperthyroidism and ophthalmopathy. Researchers took RNA transcripts and amplified the TCR beta CDR3 regions from them. With the HTBI primer set, the TCR CDR3 went through a first round of RT-PCR. Via MiXCR, TCRdb re-called the multiplex PCR reads, giving one row per CDR3 protein. There are hundreds of thousands of distinct CDR3 sequences in the sample; 14% occur only once, and more than 8.5% lies in the top ten. Sequencing was done on a sample of blood. The receptor source for this set is a woman aged 18-30 years with Graves' hyperthyroidism.

At least ten counts were recorded for this clonotype. The chain employs TRBV10-3 and TRBJ1-6; the match to TRBD1 covers 7 bases. V trimming: 4 bases; J trimming: 10 bases; junction bases outside the gene matches: 4. The CDR3 extends over 13 amino acids. Germline V gene sequence: CDR1 ENHRY, CDR2 SYGVKD. The CDR3 region is CAISAAGGSPLHF. Here the CDR3 DNA reads TGTGCCATCAGTGCAGCAGGGGGATCACCCCTCCACTTT.

The table lists this clonotype with a few counts. Just one base apart from a much larger clone, this may be a read error. The genes are TRBV20-1 and TRBJ2-1; 9 nucleotides align to TRBD1. The J call may be mistaken, given a closer DNA end match to TRBJ2-7. The CDR3 extends over 14 amino acids. The germline gives CDR1 DFQATT, CDR2 SNEGSKA (reference sequence). CDR3 amino acids: CSARLDRGYNEQYF. As DNA, the CDR3 is TGCAGTGCTAGACTGGACAGGGGCTACAATGAGCAGTACTTC.

This clonotype was observed once. CDR3 nucleotides: TGTGCCAGCAGCCAAGGGAATAATTATCAGCCCCAGCATTTT. Protein product: CASSQGNNYQPQHF. This sequence joins TRBV7-2 and TRBJ1-5; D is uncertain. The CDR3 is made up of 14 amino acids. The germline CDR1 and CDR2 sequences are SGHTA and FQGNSA. The germline V and J ends were trimmed by 5 bases and 5 bases, with 13 bases remaining between them. The full variable domain, rest sourced from reference TRBV7-2 and TRBJ1-5, is GAGVSQSPSNKVTEKGKDVELRCDPISGHTALYWYRQSLGQGLEFLIYFQGNSAPDKSGLPSDRFSAERTGGSVSTLTIQRTQQEDSAVYLCASSQGNNYQPQHFGDGTRLSIL.

This clonotype was detected ten times or more. V gene TRBV11-2 combines with J gene TRBJ2-1, with D possibly being TRBD2 (5 bases). With 6 bases removed from V and 9 bases from J, the gap between germline ends came to 12 bases. The CDR3 spans 12 residues. The germline V gene has CDR1 SGHAT and CDR2 FQNNGV. CDR3 DNA sequence: TGTGCCAGCAGGAAGATAGCGCGTGAGCAGTTCTTC. Protein: CASRKIAREQFF.

The chain has TRBV11-2 and TRBJ2-4; D is perhaps TRBD1 or TRBD2 (6 bases each). V was cut by 5 bases and J by 1 base, with 12 bases left in between. The germline gives CDR1 SGHAT, CDR2 FQNNGV. The CDR3 covers 15 residues. DNA for the CDR3: TGTGCCAGCAGCCCGGGGGCAGGGGCCAAAAACATTCAGTACTTC. Protein product: CASSPGAGAKNIQYF.

This clonotype was seen a handful of times. J is TRBJ2-3 and V is TRBV5-1, with D possibly matching TRBD1 (6 bases). V shed 2 bases and J shed 6 bases, with 13 bases lying between them. The CDR3 covers 14 residues. CDR1 is SGHRS, CDR2 YFSETQ, per germline. As DNA, the CDR3 is TGCGCCAGCAGCTTACGGACGGACAGCGATACGCAGTATTTT. This codes for CASSLRTDSDTQYF.

This clonotype showed up many times. The chain recombines TRBV7-3 with TRBJ2-2, with 12 positions matching TRBD2. V lost 4 bases to trimming and J lost 1 base; unmatched junction nucleotides: 1. Germline V gives CDR1 SGHTA, CDR2 FQGTGA. This CDR3 is 16 amino acids long. CDR3 sequence: CASSSGLAGNTGELFF. Written as DNA, the CDR3 is TGTGCCAGCAGCTCGGGACTAGCGGGGAACACCGGGGAGCTGTTTTTT.

V gene TRBV7-2 combines with J gene TRBJ1-5; no clear D gene. Trimming removed 5 bases from V and 4 bases from J, with 15 bases in between. CDR1 and CDR2 from the germline V gene are SGHTA and FQGNSA. CDR3 length: 15 amino acids. CDR3 coding DNA: TGTGCCAGCAGCCAAGGAGGCAGCCTGAATCAGCCCCAGCATTTT. This sequence encodes CASSQGGSLNQPQHF.

This chain joins TRBV5-1 and TRBJ2-2, with 11 bases matching TRBD2. V lost 0 bases to trimming and J lost 6 bases; unmatched junction nucleotides: 1. CDR3 length: 15 amino acids. CDR1 SGHRS and CDR2 YFSETQ come from the germline V gene. CDR3 protein: CASSLVAGGAGELFF. The CDR3 bases are TGCGCCAGCAGCTTGGTAGCGGGAGGGGCCGGGGAGCTGTTTTTT. Supplemented by reference TRBV5-1 and TRBJ2-2, the full variable domain reads KAGVTQTPRYLIKTRGQQVTLSCSPISGHRSVSWYQQTPGQGLQFLFEYFSETQRNKGNFPGRFSGRQFSNSRSEMNVSTLELGDSALYLCASSLVAGGAGELFFGEGSRLTVL.

This chain joins TRBV25-1 and TRBJ2-5; the match to TRBD1 covers 7 bases. J lost 5 bases, V lost 3 bases, and 6 bases had no gene match. The CDR3 spans 14 residues. Germline CDR1 MGHDK, CDR2 SYGVNS. In DNA, the CDR3 is TGTGCCAGCAGTGACAGGGGGTCCTGGGAGACCCAGTACTTC. Its translation is CASSDRGSWETQYF.

At least ten counts were recorded for this clonotype. This rearrangement joins TRBV18 to TRBJ2-1; D remains ambiguous. The CDR3 sequence is 13 residues long. From germline, CDR1 is KGHSH and CDR2 LQKENI. Trimming pared 6 bases from V and 5 bases from J, leaving 11 bases between. The CDR3 region is CASSTAQHNEQFF. CDR3 bases: TGTGCCAGCTCTACGGCCCAGCACAATGAGCAGTTCTTC. Variable domain in full (rest from reference TRBV18 and TRBJ2-1): NAGVMQNPRHLVRRRGQEARLRCSPMKGHSHVYWYRQLPEEGLKFMVYLQKENIIDESGMPKERFSAEFPKEGPSILRIQQVVRGDSAAYFCASSTAQHNEQFFGPGTRLTVL.

In its sample, this clonotype was seen many times. The chain recombines TRBV7-8 with TRBJ2-5, with 7 bases identical to TRBD2. The length of the CDR3 is 14 residues. Germline V gene sequence: CDR1 SGHVS, CDR2 FQNEAQ. The V segment lost 1 base and the J segment 5 bases; nucleotides outside the gene matches: 4. CDR3 sequence reads: CASSLGAGVETQYF. The CDR3 region has the DNA TGTGCCAGCAGCTTAGGGGCGGGAGTTGAGACCCAGTACTTC.

On this clonotype: A much larger clone differs from this one at a single base, so this may be a read error. The genes are TRBV7-8 and TRBJ2-7, with a possible D match to TRBD2 (5 bases). CDR3 length: 16 amino acids. Per germline, CDR1 SGHVS and CDR2 FQNEAQ. The CDR3 coding sequence is TGTGTCAGCAGCTTAGTCCCTAGCAGGAGTTCCTACGAGCAGTACTTC. It is translated as CVSSLVPSRSSYEQYF. Combining the CDR3 with reference TRBV7-8 and TRBJ2-7 gives the whole variable domain GAGVSQSPRYKVAKRGQDVALRCDPISGHVSLFWYQQALGQGPEFLTYFQNEAQLDKSGLPSDRFFAERPEGSVSTLKIQRTQQEDSAVYLCVSSLVPSRSSYEQYFGPGTRLTVT.

The J gene is TRBJ2-2, the V gene TRBV9, with 9 bases fitting TRBD1. This CDR3 has 15 residues. Germline CDR1 and CDR2: SGDLS and YYNGEE. The trim removed 3 bases at V and 3 bases at J, leaving 3 bases unmatched. The CDR3 region is CASSARTGDTGELFF. The CDR3, as DNA: TGTGCCAGCAGCGCCCGGACAGGGGACACCGGGGAGCTGTTTTTT.

The CDR3 DNA reads TGTGCCAGCAGTTACGGGACAGTCTCAATGAACACTGAAGCTTTCTTT. Protein product: CASSYGTVSMNTEAFF. This rearrangement joins TRBV6-5 to TRBJ1-1, with 7 bases fitting TRBD1. The length of the CDR3 is 16 residues. The germline CDR1 and CDR2 sequences are MNHEY and SVGAGI. Unmatched junction bases numbered 6, after V lost 2 bases and J lost 0 bases.

This clonotype showed up many times. The chain employs TRBV3-1 and TRBJ1-1, with 10 nucleotides matching TRBD1. The J segment lost 4 bases and the V segment lost 1 base, leaving 3 bases of the junction unmatched. Germline CDR1 reads LGHDT; CDR2 reads YNNKEL (reference sequence). CDR3 size: 15 residues. The CDR3 reads CASSQGGQGFTEAFF. The CDR3 bases are TGTGCCAGCAGCCAAGGGGGACAGGGGTTCACTGAAGCTTTCTTT.

This clonotype was observed a few times. The J gene is TRBJ1-5, the V gene TRBV19; maybe TRBD1 (6 bases). Per germline, CDR1 LNHDA and CDR2 SQIVND (reference sequence). The ends were cut back, 3 bases at V and 0 bases at J, with 9 bases in the middle. The CDR3 has 15 residues. The CDR3 is CASSMDSHSNQPQHF. As DNA, the CDR3 is TGTGCCAGTAGTATGGACAGCCATAGCAATCAGCCCCAGCATTTT.

This clonotype has ten or more counts. The V call is TRBV30, the J call TRBJ1-1; D call uncertain. V lost 4 bases and J lost 4, with 13 bases in between. Germline V gene data show CDR1 as GTSNPN and CDR2 as SVGIG (reference sequence). The CDR3 has 13 amino acids. Written as DNA, the CDR3 is TGTGCCTGGACCGAAAGGGTACTCACTGAAGCTTTCTTT. Encoded protein: CAWTERVLTEAFF.

This clonotype was recorded at least ten times. This chain connects TRBV18 to TRBJ2-1; unclear D gene. The germline gives CDR1 KGHSH, CDR2 LQKENI. This CDR3 has 14 residues. Trimming took off 1 base at V and 7 bases at J, with 11 bases between the two ends. The CDR3 DNA reads as TGTGCCAGCTCACCACGGTCCGTCAGGAATGAGCAGTTCTTC. It codes for CASSPRSVRNEQFF.

This clonotype was recorded at least ten times. This rearrangement joins TRBV15 to TRBJ2-7; weak D call: TRBD2 (5 bases). Germline V gene data show CDR1 as LNHNV and CDR2 as YYDKDF (reference sequence). Trimming removed 1 base at V and 8 bases at J, with 12 bases between. The CDR3 runs 13 residues. The CDR3: CATSRVKGDKQYF. CDR3 DNA sequence: TGTGCCACCAGCAGAGTGAAGGGAGATAAGCAGTACTTC. Looking up the rest from reference TRBV15 and TRBJ2-7 gives the full variable domain: DAMVIQNPRYQVTQFGKPVTLSCSQTLNHNVMYWYQQKSSQAPKLLFHYYDKDFNNEADTPDNFQSRRPNTSFCFLDIRSPGLGDTAMYLCATSRVKGDKQYFGPGTRLTVT.

J is TRBJ2-6 and V is TRBV11-3; the D gene is possibly TRBD2 (5 bases). This CDR3 comprises 17 residues. Germline lookup yields CDR1 SGHNT and CDR2 YENEEA. Trimming cost V 4 bases and J 5 bases, with 18 bases left between them. This CDR3 is CASSSPTPGVWANVLTF. Here the CDR3 DNA reads TGTGCCAGCAGCTCACCCACCCCCGGGGTCTGGGCCAACGTCCTGACTTTC.

Turning to this clonotype: The conserved closing phenylalanine or tryptophan is absent in this CDR3, likely reflecting a read error. The chain couples TRBV29-1 to TRBJ1-2, with D uncertain. The germline V gene has CDR1 SQVTM and CDR2 ANQGSEA. The CDR3 totals 11 residues. Trimming removed 5 bases from V and 7 bases from J, with 11 bases in between. The CDR3 spells CSVRGRSGYTL. The DNA of the CDR3 is TGCAGCGTTCGGGGTAGATCTGGCTACACCCTC.

This clonotype was detected many times. This chain links TRBV28 with TRBJ2-7, with TRBD2 identical over 8 bases. Germline CDR1 and CDR2: MDHEN and SYDVKM. V shed 5 bases and J 3 bases; nucleotides not matched to a gene: 9. The CDR3 is made up of 15 amino acids. CDR3 residues: CASSPGGSWIYEQYF. For the CDR3, the DNA is TGTGCCAGCAGTCCGGGGGGGTCTTGGATCTACGAGCAGTACTTC. Full variable domain (outside the CDR3, taken from reference TRBV28 and TRBJ2-7): DVKVTQSSRYLVKRTGEKVFLECVQDMDHENMFWYRQDPGLGLRLIYFSYDVKMKEKGDIPEGYSVSREKKERFSLILESASTNQTSMYLCASSPGGSWIYEQYFGPGTRLTVT.

The CDR3 DNA is TGTGCCAGCAGCTCTCTGACTAGCGGGATATTCGATACGCAGTATTTT. Amino acids: CASSSLTSGIFDTQYF. This chain links TRBV7-2 with TRBJ2-3; 11 nucleotides align to TRBD2. The CDR3 is made up of 16 amino acids. Trimming took 4 bases from V and 6 from J; bases not matched to a gene: 9. Germline V lookup: CDR1 SGHTA, CDR2 FQGNSA. Full variable domain (outside the CDR3, taken from reference TRBV7-2 and TRBJ2-3): GAGVSQSPSNKVTEKGKDVELRCDPISGHTALYWYRQSLGQGLEFLIYFQGNSAPDKSGLPSDRFSAERTGGSVSTLTIQRTQQEDSAVYLCASSSLTSGIFDTQYFGPGTRLTVL.

This clonotype was found many times. V usage is TRBV20-1 and J usage is TRBJ2-5; D perhaps matches TRBD2 (5 bases). CDR1 and CDR2 from the germline V gene are DFQATT and SNEGSKA (reference sequence). The CDR3 loop spans 16 amino acids. V dropped 6 bases and J dropped 1 base, with 21 bases sitting between them. CDR3 nucleotides: TGCAGTGCCGTGAGTAGCGAGGCGGAGAGCCAAGAGACCCAGTACTTC. Its translation: CSAVSSEAESQETQYF.

The chain couples TRBV12-3 or TRBV12-4 to TRBJ2-7, with D possibly being TRBD2 (5 bases). The CDR3 extends over 14 amino acids. V lost 6 bases and J lost 6, with 18 bases in between. The CDR3 DNA reads as TGTGCCAGCAGCAGAGTTGTGGGAGCGGTCGAGCAGTACTTC. Amino acids: CASSRVVGAVEQYF.

This clonotype was counted only a few times. The V gene is TRBV10-3, the J gene TRBJ1-3; D not resolved. Germline assignment: CDR1 ENHRY and CDR2 SYGVKD. Trimming shortened V by 4 bases and J by 7 bases, and 8 bases separated the two germline ends. This CDR3 spans 12 amino acids. CDR3 loop: CAISGLENTIYF. Here the CDR3 DNA reads TGTGCCATCAGTGGATTGGAGAACACCATATATTTT.

A few counts support this clonotype. A much bigger clone sits one base away, suggesting this may be a read error. The chain joins TRBV6-5 to TRBJ1-1; 10 nucleotides match TRBD1. There are 15 residues in the CDR3. V gave up 4 bases and J gave up 3 bases; unmatched junction bases: 5. CDR1 MNHEY and CDR2 SVGAGI come from the germline V gene. This CDR3 reads CASSFSGTGDTEAFF. CDR3 coding DNA: TGTGCCAGCAGTTTCTCCGGGACAGGGGACACTGAAGCTTTCTTT.

The chain combines TRBV12-3 or TRBV12-4 with TRBJ2-5; 12 positions match TRBD2. Germline trimming cut 6 bases from V and 7 bases from J; bases unmatched to any gene: 9. The CDR3 totals 15 residues. The CDR3 region is CASSPTSGSGGTQYF. The CDR3 DNA sequence: TGTGCCAGCAGCCCGACTAGCGGGAGTGGCGGGACCCAGTACTTC.

This clonotype has at least ten counts. This sequence joins TRBV7-9 and TRBJ2-7, with D possibly TRBD2 on 6 matching bases. Germline V gene sequence: CDR1 SEHNR, CDR2 FQNEAQ (reference sequence). Trimming stripped 2 bases from V and 6 bases from J, with 11 bases between. The CDR3 has 13 amino acids. The CDR3 region has the DNA TGTGCCAGCAGCTTATACGTGGGGGGCGAGCAGTACTTC. Residues: CASSLYVGGEQYF.